Following are 26 T cell receptor beta chains from one sample sequenced in a study of blood T cell repertoires in COVID-19. The protocol was immunoSEQ multiplex PCR, while the TCRdb copy is restricted to in-frame clones and leaves out a portion. Here the sample spans hundreds of thousands of clones, 85% to 90% being singletons. The sequencing sample was made of peripheral blood. The source of these receptors is a woman aged 45-59 years with COVID-19, enrolled during active disease.

V and J are TRBV6-5 and TRBJ2-1; D is possibly TRBD2 (7 bases). Trimming took off 7 bases at V and 3 bases at J, with 13 bases between the two ends. The CDR3 is 14 residues long. CDR1 is MNHEY, CDR2 SVGAGI, per germline. The CDR3 DNA reads TGTGCCAGCAAAGGGCGGGGGCACTACAATGAGCAGTTCTTC. As protein: CASKGRGHYNEQFF.

This chain connects TRBV5-1 to TRBJ1-1, with 7 bases aligning to TRBD1. The CDR3 extends over 12 amino acids. The V segment lost 0 bases and the J segment 11 bases; nucleotides outside the gene matches: 4. Germline V lookup: CDR1 SGHRS, CDR2 YFSETQ. For the CDR3, the DNA is TGCGCCAGCAGCTTGGAAACAGGGGTGGCTTTCTTT. Protein product: CASSLETGVAFF.

This clone appeared a few times. The chain combines TRBV21-1 with TRBJ1-3; the table's D call, TRBD1, was not checked against the DNA. TRBV21-1 counts as a pseudogene. The CDR3 consists of 14 residues. Here the CDR3 DNA reads TGTGCCAGCATTCCAGGGGTCTCTGGAAACACCATATATTTT. Translation: CASIPGVSGNTIYF.

The rearrangement uses TRBV5-6 and TRBJ2-1; 16 positions agree with TRBD2. V was clipped by 5 bases and J by 9 bases; unmatched bases: 8. The germline gives CDR1 SGHDT, CDR2 YYEEEE. The CDR3 consists of 16 residues. CDR3 coding DNA: TGTGCCAGCAGACAAGGGACTAGCGGGGGGGCCGGTGAGCAGTTCTTC. Protein product: CASRQGTSGGAGEQFF.

The chain carries TRBV6-1 and TRBJ2-2, with 9 bases identical to TRBD1. Germline values: CDR1 MNHNS, CDR2 SASEGT. V was pared by 6 bases and J by 3 bases, with 5 bases of the junction left unmatched. CDR3 length: 15 amino acids. CDR3 bases: TGTGCCAGCAGCCGGACAGGGGTAGACACCGGGGAGCTGTTTTTT. Protein: CASSRTGVDTGELFF.

The V gene is TRBV3-1 (or the pseudogene TRBV3-2), the J gene TRBJ2-1, with 7 bases that match TRBD1. V trimming: 5 bases; J trimming: 8 bases; junction bases outside the gene matches: 9. The CDR3 is 14 residues long. Germline CDR1 and CDR2: LGHDT and YNNKEL (reference sequence). CDR3 sequence reads: CASSSSTGWYEQFF. The CDR3 DNA sequence: TGTGCCAGCAGCTCTTCGACAGGGTGGTATGAGCAGTTCTTC.

This chain uses TRBV28 with TRBJ2-5; TRBD1 might be the D (6 bases). Germline loops: CDR1 MDHEN, CDR2 SYDVKM. Trimming took off 5 bases at V and 2 bases at J, with 15 bases between the two ends. This CDR3 contains 15 residues. In DNA form, the CDR3 reads TGTGCCAGCAGTGGACCGAACAGGGAACAAGAGACCCAGTACTTC. It is translated as CASSGPNREQETQYF. Complete variable domain (other parts from reference TRBV28 and TRBJ2-5): DVKVTQSSRYLVKRTGEKVFLECVQDMDHENMFWYRQDPGLGLRLIYFSYDVKMKEKGDIPEGYSVSREKKERFSLILESASTNQTSMYLCASSGPNREQETQYFGPGTRLLVL.

The J gene is TRBJ2-7, the V gene TRBV30; no clear D gene. The ends were cut back, 1 base at V and 3 bases at J, with 16 bases in the middle. This CDR3 has 15 residues. Germline-derived CDR1 and CDR2 are GTSNPN and SVGIG (reference sequence). The CDR3 region has the DNA TGTGCCTGGAGTGGATCCCCTAGTAGCTTCTACGAGCAGTACTTC. It specifies CAWSGSPSSFYEQYF.

The rearrangement uses TRBV6-5 and TRBJ1-2; 9 nucleotides match TRBD1. Germline values: CDR1 MNHEY, CDR2 SVGAGI. Unmatched junction bases numbered 12, after V lost 4 bases and J lost 12 bases. This CDR3 is 14 amino acids long. CDR3 region: CASSSGTGTVTNTF. The DNA for the CDR3 is TGTGCCAGCAGTTCCGGGACAGGGACGGTAACCAACACCTTC.

This clone was counted once. The chain recombines TRBV6-5 with TRBJ1-2, with D perhaps matching TRBD1 (5 bases). The CDR3 is made up of 15 amino acids. Germline CDR1 reads MNHEY; CDR2 reads SVGAGI. The V and J ends lost 2 bases and 2 bases respectively, with 12 bases between them. The CDR3 loop reads CASSYLQGNNYGYTF. The CDR3 DNA reads TGTGCCAGCAGTTACCTTCAGGGAAACAACTATGGCTACACCTTC.

This rearrangement joins TRBV6-1 to TRBJ2-7, with TRBD2 matching 15 bases. The CDR3 has 20 residues. Germline V gene data show CDR1 as MNHNS and CDR2 as SASEGT. Losses at the gene ends were 5 bases for V and 0 bases for J; bases not matched to a gene: 14. The CDR3: CASSKDVPGLAGGPSYEQYF. The CDR3 DNA follows: TGTGCCAGCAGTAAAGACGTCCCGGGACTAGCGGGGGGCCCCTCCTACGAGCAGTACTTC.

The V and J genes are TRBV24-1 and TRBJ1-4; D remains unclear. The CDR3 is made up of 14 amino acids. V gave up 2 bases and J gave up 7 bases, with 10 bases separating them. Germline lookup yields CDR1 KGHDR and CDR2 SFDVKD. CDR3: CATSDSGLSEKLFF. CDR3 nucleotide sequence: TGTGCCACCAGTGATTCGGGGTTATCTGAAAAACTGTTTTTT.

The chain combines TRBV6-1 with TRBJ1-5, with D perhaps matching TRBD1 (5 bases). Between the trimmed V and J ends, which lost 3 bases and 5 bases, there was a span of 14 bases. The CDR3 contains 15 residues. Germline V gives CDR1 MNHNS, CDR2 SASEGT. The CDR3 coding sequence is TGTGCCAGCAGTGAGGGTCAGGGAGGAGATCAGCCCCAGCATTTT. Residues: CASSEGQGGDQPQHF.

The V call is TRBV19, the J call TRBJ1-1; D unclear. V gave up 8 bases and J gave up 11 bases, with 15 bases separating them. Germline lookup yields CDR1 LNHDA and CDR2 SQIVND (reference sequence). The CDR3 sequence is 11 residues long. The CDR3 region is CASGEGWSAFF. CDR3 bases: TGTGCCAGTGGAGAGGGATGGTCTGCTTTCTTT.

V usage is TRBV4-1 and J usage is TRBJ2-5; D may be TRBD2 (6 bases). The germline V gene encodes CDR1 MGHRA and CDR2 YSYEKL. The ends were cut back, 5 bases at V and 4 bases at J, with 20 bases in the middle. The CDR3 totals 16 residues. The CDR3 protein is CASSAGTAGHLETQYF. The CDR3 region has the DNA TGCGCCAGCAGCGCCGGGACGGCGGGGCATTTAGAGACCCAGTACTTC.

A single count supports this clone. This chain joins TRBV2 and TRBJ1-1, with unresolved D. Germline CDR1 reads SNHLY; CDR2 reads FYNNEI. V lost 6 bases and J 1 base, leaving 12 bases between the germline ends. This CDR3 contains 14 residues. The CDR3 DNA is TGTGCCAGCAGCTTCCGGGATGGGAACACTGAAGCTTTCTTT. Its translation is CASSFRDGNTEAFF.

The chain recombines TRBV5-6 with TRBJ1-2; D might be TRBD1 (5 bases). V was cut by 3 bases and J by 5 bases, with 20 bases left in between. From germline, CDR1 is SGHDT and CDR2 YYEEEE. CDR3 length: 16 amino acids. The DNA for the CDR3 is TGTGCCAGCAGCTCGCCCGATTGGGGGGGACGTTATGGCTACACCTTC. Encoded protein: CASSSPDWGGRYGYTF.

In this sample, this clone turned up once. V and J are TRBV21-1 and TRBJ1-4; the table's TRBD1 call for D was not verified on the DNA. TRBV21-1 is an annotated pseudogene. CDR3 length equals 16 residues. The DNA of the CDR3 is TGTGCCAGCCCCAATCGTTCGAGAGGGGGCAATGAAAAACTGTTTTTT. Translated, it gives CASPNRSRGGNEKLFF.

CDR3 sequence: CASSLAGTSAYEQYF. The DNA for the CDR3 is TGTGCCAGCAGCTTAGCCGGGACTAGCGCCTACGAGCAGTACTTC. The chain joins TRBV7-8 to TRBJ2-7, with TRBD2 matching 10 bases. Trimming at V came to 0 bases and at J to 2 bases, leaving 1 base not matched to a gene. In germline, CDR1 is SGHVS, CDR2 FQNEAQ. The CDR3 length is 15 residues.

This chain uses TRBV3-1 (or the pseudogene TRBV3-2) with TRBJ2-2; weak D call: TRBD1 (6 bases). CDR1 and CDR2 from the germline V gene are LGHDT and YNNKEL (reference sequence). The V gene lost 5 bases and the J gene lost 1 base, with 11 bases spanning the gap. This CDR3 contains 15 residues. This CDR3 reads CASSSGHGNTGELFF. CDR3 nucleotide sequence: TGTGCCAGCAGCTCGGGACATGGGAACACCGGGGAGCTGTTTTTT.

The count of this clone is one. The J gene is TRBJ2-2, the V gene TRBV11-3, with 13 positions matching TRBD2. Germline V gene sequence: CDR1 SGHNT, CDR2 YENEEA. V gave up 5 bases and J gave up 0 bases; unmatched junction bases: 6. This CDR3 comprises 18 residues. CDR3 loop: CASSMRLAGGTNTGELFF. CDR3 nucleotides: TGTGCCAGCAGCATGCGACTAGCGGGGGGCACGAACACCGGGGAGCTGTTTTTT.

This sequence joins TRBV5-1 and TRBJ2-5; the match to TRBD1 covers 8 bases. V shed 2 bases and J 1 base; nucleotides not matched to a gene: 7. The germline V gene encodes CDR1 SGHRS and CDR2 YFSETQ. The CDR3 covers 16 residues. The CDR3 bases are TGCGCCAGCAGCTTATACGGGACAGGTTTCCAAGAGACCCAGTACTTC. It codes for CASSLYGTGFQETQYF.

The gene calls are TRBV27 and TRBJ2-5; D not resolved. V lost 3 bases and J 1 base, leaving 9 bases between the germline ends. Germline assignment: CDR1 MNHEY and CDR2 SMNVEV (reference sequence). The CDR3 spans 14 residues. CDR3 DNA: TGTGCCAGCAGTTTCCACAGATCCCAAGAGACCCAGTACTTC. It yields the protein CASSFHRSQETQYF.

V gene TRBV9 combines with J gene TRBJ1-6; 10 nucleotides align to TRBD1. This CDR3 is built from 15 residues. The V segment lost 3 bases and the J segment 7 bases; nucleotides outside the gene matches: 4. Germline V gives CDR1 SGDLS, CDR2 YYNGEE. CDR3 protein: CASSEKTGGNSPLHF. The CDR3 bases are TGTGCCAGCAGCGAGAAGACAGGGGGCAATTCACCCCTCCACTTT.

The chain couples TRBV18 to TRBJ2-5; 8 bases agree with TRBD1. Germline V gene lookup returns CDR1 KGHSH and CDR2 LQKENI. The CDR3 length is 15 residues. J lost 4 bases, V lost 2 bases, and 6 bases had no gene match. The CDR3 protein is CASSPEIGQGETQYF. The CDR3 region has the DNA TGTGCCAGCTCACCAGAAATTGGACAGGGAGAGACCCAGTACTTC. Using reference TRBV18 and TRBJ2-5 for the parts outside the CDR3, the full variable domain is NAGVMQNPRHLVRRRGQEARLRCSPMKGHSHVYWYRQLPEEGLKFMVYLQKENIIDESGMPKERFSAEFPKEGPSILRIQQVVRGDSAAYFCASSPEIGQGETQYFGPGTRLLVL.

This clone has a handful of counts. J is TRBJ1-2 and V is TRBV10-1; D is undetermined. The CDR3 covers 13 residues. From germline, CDR1 is WNHNN and CDR2 SYGVQD (reference sequence). V dropped 3 bases and J dropped 7 bases, with 12 bases sitting between them. The CDR3 DNA reads as TGCGCCAGCAGTGAAAATAGCCTTGGTGGCTACACCTTC. Translation: CASSENSLGGYTF.